These 27 T cell receptor beta chains were sequenced from one sample in a study of T cells in Graves' hyperthyroidism and ophthalmopathy (dated by TCRdb to between 2017 and 2020). Library construction relied on multiplex PCR. Sequencing relied on an Illumina HiSeq 2000. TCR beta CDR3 regions were amplified from RNA transcripts. The TCR CDR3 was subjected to a first round of RT-PCR using the HTBI primer set and the Qiagen OneStep RT-PCR kit. TCRdb reworked the public reads: Q25 trimming with fastp, MiXCR clone assembly, productive beta chains retained. Each CDR3 protein appears once, grouped with its most common genes and DNA. A total of around 500,000 distinct CDR3 sequences appear in this sample, roughly 15% of them only once. Of the sample, around 14% falls within the top ten clones. Sequencing used blood. The receptor source for this set is a middle-aged woman with Graves' hyperthyroidism.

This clonotype was seen at least ten times. The chain employs TRBV28 and TRBJ1-5; a weak D match, TRBD1 (6 bases). The length of the CDR3 is 13 residues. CDR1 and CDR2 (germline): MDHEN, SYDVKM. CDR3 amino acids: CAGGAVSNQPQHF. CDR3 coding DNA: TGTGCAGGGGGGGCGGTCAGCAATCAGCCCCAGCATTTT.

The chain employs TRBV27 and TRBJ2-7, with D uncertain. The V end was cut by 3 bases, the J end by 2 bases, with 14 bases between. The CDR3 consists of 15 residues. Germline CDR1 is MNHEY and CDR2 is SMNVEV (reference sequence). The CDR3 sequence: CASSFGSTMPYEQYF. The CDR3 DNA follows: TGTGCCAGCAGTTTTGGCTCCACCATGCCCTACGAGCAGTACTTC.

This clonotype was observed at least ten times. The chain recombines TRBV5-1 with TRBJ2-3; maybe TRBD1 (5 bases). V lost 4 bases, J lost 2 bases, and 17 bases lay in between. This CDR3 spans 16 amino acids. CDR1 is SGHRS, CDR2 YFSETQ, per germline. CDR3 in DNA: TGCGCCAGCAGCGAGGACAACAGGAGCAACACAGATACGCAGTATTTT. Protein sequence: CASSEDNRSNTDTQYF.

There are a few counts of this clonotype. The chain is built from TRBV20-1 and TRBJ2-7; D is unresolved. This CDR3 has 14 residues. Germline-derived CDR1 and CDR2 are DFQATT and SNEGSKA (reference sequence). The V end lost 0 bases, the J end lost 5 bases, and 14 bases lay between the germline ends. The CDR3 sequence: CSARDSDRGHEQYF. The CDR3 nucleotides are TGCAGTGCTAGAGATTCGGATAGAGGACACGAGCAGTACTTC.

The chain couples TRBV20-1 to TRBJ2-1, with 11 bases fitting TRBD2. The CDR3 contains 15 residues. Germline assignment: CDR1 DFQATT and CDR2 SNEGSKA (reference sequence). J gave up 3 bases and V 2 bases, and 3 bases lay outside the gene matches. CDR3 amino acids: CSARTGTSGYNEQFF. As DNA, the CDR3 is TGCAGTGCTAGAACCGGGACTAGCGGCTACAATGAGCAGTTCTTC.

This clonotype was observed at least ten times. V and J are TRBV28 and TRBJ2-7; 11 bases line up with TRBD1. V was pared by 6 bases and J by 2 bases, with 3 bases of the junction left unmatched. Germline values: CDR1 MDHEN, CDR2 SYDVKM. The CDR3 spans 14 residues. The DNA of the CDR3 is TGTGCCAGCAGGGGACAGGGGGGGGCCTACGAGCAGTACTTC. It codes for CASRGQGGAYEQYF.

V is TRBV30 and J is TRBJ2-7, with 11 bases fitting TRBD2. The V gene's germline CDR1 is GTSNPN and CDR2 SVGIG (reference sequence). CDR3 length: 14 amino acids. Trimming at V came to 6 bases and at J to 0 bases, leaving 4 bases not matched to a gene. CDR3 amino acids: CACSSGRSSYEQYF. The CDR3 DNA sequence: TGTGCCTGCTCTAGCGGGAGGTCCTCCTACGAGCAGTACTTC.

This clonotype was seen at least ten times. This chain links TRBV10-3 with TRBJ2-1; 12 bases match TRBD2. The length of the CDR3 is 15 residues. Per germline, CDR1 ENHRY and CDR2 SYGVKD. J gave up 5 bases and V 4 bases, and 3 bases lay outside the gene matches. The CDR3 spells CAISGTSGTDNEQFF. For the CDR3, the DNA is TGTGCCATCAGTGGGACTAGCGGGACTGACAATGAGCAGTTCTTC.

This clonotype has just a few counts. The rearrangement links TRBV6-1 to TRBJ1-3; D ambiguous. The germline V gene has CDR1 MNHNS and CDR2 SASEGT. The ends were cut back, 6 bases at V and 0 bases at J, with 9 bases in the middle. There are 14 residues in the CDR3. This CDR3 reads CASSRENSGNTIYF. CDR3 in DNA: TGTGCCAGCAGCCGGGAGAACTCTGGAAACACCATATATTTT.

Many counts were recorded for this clonotype. J is TRBJ2-2 and V is TRBV5-1; D is undetermined. CDR3 length equals 14 residues. Germline V lookup: CDR1 SGHRS, CDR2 YFSETQ. V lost 0 bases and J 11 bases, leaving 14 bases between the germline ends. The CDR3 coding sequence is TGCGCCAGCAGCTTGGTGGCGAGGTTCAAAGAGCTGTTTTTT. Protein product: CASSLVARFKELFF.

This clonotype was recorded at least ten times. The chain links TRBV24-1 to TRBJ2-1; no firm D call. Germline lookup yields CDR1 KGHDR and CDR2 SFDVKD. The CDR3 has 11 amino acids. The V end was cut by 3 bases, the J end by 6 bases, with 2 bases between. The CDR3 loop is CATSDPNEQFF. CDR3 sequence (DNA): TGTGCCACCAGTGATCCCAATGAGCAGTTCTTC.

This clonotype was observed a handful of times. CDR3 in amino acids: CASSFPGGSPLHF. CDR3 bases: TGTGCCAGCAGTTTTCCCGGTGGTTCACCCCTCCACTTT. The chain employs TRBV28 and TRBJ1-6; D is unclear. The germline V gene has CDR1 MDHEN and CDR2 SYDVKM. Trimming shortened V by 3 bases and J by 9 bases, and 9 bases separated the two germline ends. This CDR3 is built from 13 residues.

CDR3 loop: CASSGVNSPTGELFF. The DNA of the CDR3 is TGTGCCAGCAGTGGGGTGAACAGCCCCACCGGGGAGCTGTTTTTT. The chain links TRBV6-1 to TRBJ2-2; no clear D. This CDR3 is built from 15 residues. V was clipped by 4 bases and J by 4 bases, with 13 bases between them. Germline V gene sequence: CDR1 MNHNS, CDR2 SASEGT.

This clonotype was seen ten or more times. The rearrangement joins TRBV11-2 to TRBJ2-2; D tentatively reads TRBD1 or TRBD2 (5 bases each). Trimming removed 4 bases from V and 5 bases from J, with 14 bases in between. Per germline, CDR1 SGHAT and CDR2 FQNNGV. There are 15 residues in the CDR3. In DNA form, the CDR3 reads TGTGCCAGCAGCTCCGGGACGTACCTGACCGGGGAGCTGTTTTTT. This sequence encodes CASSSGTYLTGELFF.

This chain connects TRBV9 to TRBJ2-5, with 13 positions matching TRBD2. Germline CDR1 reads SGDLS; CDR2 reads YYNGEE. V shed 4 bases and J 10 bases; nucleotides not matched to a gene: 13. The CDR3 length is 16 residues. CDR3 DNA: TGTGCCAGCAGCCCTTCCTCCACTAGCGGGAGGGCCCGCCAGTACTTC. It encodes CASSPSSTSGRARQYF.

This clonotype has a count of ten or more. The gene calls are TRBV20-1 and TRBJ2-7; 12 positions match TRBD2. There are 16 residues in the CDR3. With 0 bases clipped from V and 0 bases from J, the junction kept 3 bases outside the gene matches. The germline gives CDR1 DFQATT, CDR2 SNEGSKA (reference sequence). The CDR3 sequence: CSARDLTSGSSYEQYF. The CDR3 coding sequence is TGCAGTGCTAGAGATCTGACTAGCGGGAGCTCCTACGAGCAGTACTTC.

Notes on this clonotype: This sequence may be a read error, since a much larger clone differs from it by one base. The rearrangement uses TRBV7-9 and TRBJ2-5; D might be TRBD1 (6 bases). CDR1 is SEHNR and CDR2 is FQNEAQ in the germline V gene (reference sequence). This CDR3 has 15 amino acids. Deletions cut 2 bases from V and 5 bases from J, with 15 bases between. The CDR3 sequence is CASSLRTATLETQYF. The CDR3 region has the DNA TGTGCCAGCAGCTTACGGACAGCTACCTTGGAGACCCAGTACTTC.

This clonotype was picked up a small number of times. The J gene is TRBJ2-7, the V gene TRBV6-2 or TRBV6-3, with a possible D match to TRBD2 (5 bases). V was trimmed by 0 bases and J by 1 base, leaving 13 bases between them. The CDR3 consists of 16 residues. The germline V gene encodes CDR1 MNHEY and CDR2 SVGEGT. The CDR3 loop reads CASSYSPDSLSYEQYF. As DNA, the CDR3 is TGTGCCAGCAGTTACTCCCCGGACTCTTTATCCTACGAGCAGTACTTC.

The sample holds many counts of this clonotype. The rearrangement links TRBV20-1 to TRBJ2-4; D uncertain. The V gene's germline CDR1 is DFQATT and CDR2 SNEGSKA (reference sequence). The V end was cut by 6 bases, the J end by 6 bases, with 15 bases between. This CDR3 has 13 residues. The CDR3 is CSATHPLGNIQYF. The CDR3 DNA follows: TGCAGTGCAACGCATCCGCTGGGAAACATTCAGTACTTC.

There are many counts of this clonotype. The chain joins TRBV30 to TRBJ1-1; possibly TRBD1 for D (6 bases). Germline CDR1 GTSNPN, CDR2 SVGIG (reference sequence). CDR3 length: 13 residues. Trimming removed 0 bases at V and 5 bases at J, with 10 bases between. In nucleotides, the CDR3 is TGTGCCTGGAGTGTGCAGGGGCAAACTGAAGCTTTCTTT. Translating gives CAWSVQGQTEAFF.

This clonotype was counted many times. This chain links TRBV20-1 with TRBJ2-3; 14 nucleotides match TRBD2. Per germline, CDR1 DFQATT and CDR2 SNEGSKA (reference sequence). This CDR3 is built from 19 residues. Trimming took 5 bases from V and 4 from J; bases not matched to a gene: 17. CDR3 sequence (DNA): TGCAGTGCTCCCGATTTGACTAGCGGGAGGGCCGTACTTCCAGATACGCAGTATTTT. The encoded protein is CSAPDLTSGRAVLPDTQYF.

This chain uses TRBV5-6 with TRBJ2-3; 16 bases are a match to TRBD2. Germline values: CDR1 SGHDT, CDR2 YYEEEE. The V segment lost 0 bases and the J segment 2 bases; nucleotides outside the gene matches: 6. The CDR3 consists of 19 residues. The CDR3 bases are TGTGCCAGCAGCTTGGCCGTGGGACTAGCGGGAGGGCCCACAGATACGCAGTATTTT. Its translation: CASSLAVGLAGGPTDTQYF.

The chain joins TRBV2 to TRBJ2-5, with a possible D match to TRBD2 (6 bases). Germline lookup yields CDR1 SNHLY and CDR2 FYNNEI. The CDR3 sequence is 14 residues long. V lost 6 bases and J lost 3, with 14 bases in between. CDR3 region: CASSLAPGEETQYF. The CDR3 bases are TGTGCCAGCAGCTTGGCTCCGGGAGAAGAGACCCAGTACTTC.

In this sample, this clonotype turned up many times. The chain joins TRBV7-2 to TRBJ2-3, with 11 positions matching TRBD2. Per germline, CDR1 SGHTA and CDR2 FQGNSA. This CDR3 has 18 residues. Trimming took 1 base from V and 1 from J; bases not matched to a gene: 7. CDR3 coding DNA: TGTGCCAGCAGCTTAGTAGGGGTACTAGCGGGGGGCACAGATACGCAGTATTTT. Its protein is CASSLVGVLAGGTDTQYF. The full variable domain, in which reference TRBV7-2 and TRBJ2-3 provide the parts outside the CDR3, is GAGVSQSPSNKVTEKGKDVELRCDPISGHTALYWYRQSLGQGLEFLIYFQGNSAPDKSGLPSDRFSAERTGGSVSTLTIQRTQQEDSAVYLCASSLVGVLAGGTDTQYFGPGTRLTVL.

The chain has TRBV11-2 and TRBJ2-1, with 9 bases lining up with TRBD2. Germline lookup yields CDR1 SGHAT and CDR2 FQNNGV. The J segment lost 6 bases and the V segment lost 9 bases, leaving 15 bases of the junction unmatched. This CDR3 has 16 residues. The CDR3 nucleotides read TGTGCCAGTAGTACTCCTCCGGGACTAGCCGGCAATGAGCAGTTCTTC. Amino acids: CASSTPPGLAGNEQFF.

This clonotype was seen a handful of times. The rearrangement joins TRBV4-1 to TRBJ2-2, with 7 positions matching TRBD1. Germline values: CDR1 MGHRA, CDR2 YSYEKL. The CDR3 has 16 amino acids. The J segment lost 7 bases and the V segment lost 1 base, leaving 9 bases of the junction unmatched. CDR3 DNA sequence: TGCGCCAGCAGCCAAGTATCACAGGGGATCAACGGGGAGCTGTTTTTT. Its protein is CASSQVSQGINGELFF.

The rearrangement links TRBV29-1 to TRBJ2-3, with 12 bases lining up with TRBD1. This CDR3 spans 14 amino acids. V lost 7 bases to trimming and J lost 5 bases; unmatched junction nucleotides: 7. In germline, CDR1 is SQVTM, CDR2 ANQGSEA. CDR3 sequence: CSGGTGGSRDTQYF. The DNA for the CDR3 is TGCAGCGGCGGGACAGGGGGCTCTAGAGATACGCAGTATTTT.